This T cell receptor beta chain was recovered during a study of tumour-infiltrating T cells in Burkitt lymphoma (dated by TCRdb to the early 2020s). About the investigation overall: Clinical outcome was correlated with TCR repertoire data, and overall and progression-free survival were found to be predicted by productive clonality independently of established prognosticators, including age at diagnosis.

Receptors were amplified or captured by the immunoSEQ multiplex PCR assay. TCRdb limited this immuneACCESS table to in-frame rearrangements with V and J called. A share of clones is missing; checked studies link under half to unresolved V genes, and the rest is unexplained. The sample table contains about 15,000 clones; only one count was recorded for roughly 73% of them. The top ten constitute 6.5% to 7.5% of the sample. Details on this clone: Its binding antigen is unknown. No much larger clonotype is one base removed from it; base qualities were not supplied.

From its cysteine to its phenylalanine, the CDR3 spans 13 amino acids. Only the CDR3 region is kept as DNA, spanning 39 bases read in frame from base 1. CDR1 and CDR2 are drawn from the germline V gene: SGHTA, FQGNSA. V is cut back by 4 bases and J by 4 bases, with 3 bases in the junction unmatched. The sample taken for sequencing was tumor tissue. Recombination joined TRBV7-2 with TRBJ1-2, with 7 bases in between that match TRBD1. This sequence was found in a human donor with diffuse large B-cell lymphoma. The CDR3 has the sequence CASSSRQGYGYTF. The DNA sequence is TGTGCCAGCAGCTCAAGACAGGGCTATGGCTACACCTTC.